Listed below are T cell receptor beta chains from one sample, sequenced in a study of blood T cell repertoires in COVID-19. TCRdb keeps only in-frame clones here, not all; method: immunoSEQ multiplex PCR. The data hold over 250,000 clones, with over 70% observed a single time. Sequencing input: peripheral blood. The receptors derive from a woman of 80 years or more with acute or convalescent COVID-19. Each CDR3 is given with its conserved first and last residue.

v_gene	j_gene	CDR3aa
TRBV25-1	TRBJ1-4	CASSEQTGLSEKLFF
TRBV20-1	TRBJ1-2	CSALDTSGYTF
TRBV29-1	TRBJ1-1	CSVVRDSRMNTEAFF
TRBV3-1/TRBV3-2	TRBJ2-3	CASSPSGGWDTQYF
TRBV19	TRBJ2-2	CASSDWGLNTGELFF
TRBV5-6	TRBJ1-2	CASSLAREGGYTF
TRBV27	TRBJ2-1	CASSFVVAGVSYNEQFF
TRBV7-9	TRBJ1-1	CASSLSRATEAFF
TRBV11-2	TRBJ1-5	CASSLVGVLQPQHF
TRBV20-1	TRBJ2-1	CSASLGQGGSNEQFF
TRBV2	TRBJ2-3	CASSERKTGWFSDTQYF
TRBV6-5	TRBJ1-2	CASSRQGTGATF
TRBV4-3	TRBJ2-7	CASSQSSQGAYEQYF
TRBV6-2/TRBV6-3	TRBJ2-6	CASSSRRGRGGANVLTF
TRBV5-1	TRBJ1-6	CASSLRQDYNSPLHF
TRBV6-1	TRBJ1-4	CASSEGEGQAISEKLFF
TRBV2	TRBJ1-2	CASSEASGQKNYGYTF
TRBV29-1	TRBJ1-4	CSVQQTGRTEKLFF
TRBV2	TRBJ1-4	CASKGAGNEKLFF
TRBV27	TRBJ2-2	CASGQASRGNTGELFF
TRBV28	TRBJ1-1	CASSLWDRGRRGAFF
TRBV3-1/TRBV3-2	TRBJ2-7	CASSQTTTSSYEQYF
TRBV2	TRBJ1-2	CASSEARQGEGYTF
TRBV3-1/TRBV3-2	TRBJ2-3	CASSLSDTQYF
TRBV2	TRBJ1-2	CARGQGQRRGYTF
TRBV7-2	TRBJ1-2	CASSPTGREGYTF
TRBV5-4	TRBJ1-2	CASSFRDRNGYTF